This TCR beta chain was sequenced for a study of early T cells in non-severe SARS-CoV-2 infection. This clonotype came up many times. The antigen is undetermined. Unique molecular identifiers tagged individual cDNA molecules. Using its own MiXCR run on the 5' RACE reads, TCRdb lists one record per CDR3 protein. There are 70,000 to 95,000 distinct CDR3 sequences in the sample; about 14% occur only once, and 0.58% lies in the top ten. Overall study results and limits: Reliance on VDJdb matching favored anti-spike CD8 responses; private and CD4 specificities were missed.

The CDR3 length is 11 residues. Germline CDR1 and CDR2: SQVTM and ANQGSEA. Between the trimmed V and J ends, which lost 8 bases and 2 bases, there was a span of 9 bases. This TCR was recovered from an adult who was a healthcare worker with PCR-confirmed SARS-CoV-2 infection or an uninfected control (not recorded which). Material: whole blood. This chain uses TRBV29-1 with TRBJ1-1; a weak D match, TRBD1 (5 bases). The CDR3 DNA follows: TGCAGCTCGGGGCGAAACACTGAAGCTTTCTTT. Encoded protein: CSSGRNTEAFF. Complete variable domain (other parts from reference TRBV29-1 and TRBJ1-1): SAVISQKPSRDICQRGTSLTIQCQVDSQVTMMFWYRQQPGQSLTLIATANQGSEATYESGFVIDKFPISRPNLTFSTLTVSNMSPEDSSIYLCSSGRNTEAFFGQGTRLTVV.